This passage covers 24 T cell receptor beta chains from one sample sequenced in a study of blood T cell repertoires in COVID-19. Assay used: immunoSEQ multiplex PCR; TCRdb lists only in-frame clones, some missing. The sample holds 250,000 or so clones, 70% to 90% seen once. Source material: PBMCs or T cells enriched from blood (not recorded which). These receptors all come from a man aged 30-40 years who had recovered from COVID-19.

The J gene is TRBJ1-6, the V gene TRBV7-2; weak D call: TRBD1 (6 bases). Trimming left V 6 bases short and J 15 bases short, with 18 bases between. Germline lookup yields CDR1 SGHTA and CDR2 FQGNSA. The CDR3 length is 13 residues. This CDR3 is CASRLKDSRHLHF. DNA for the CDR3: TGTGCCAGCAGACTTAAGGACAGCCGTCACCTCCACTTT.

The V call is TRBV29-1, the J call TRBJ2-2; 11 bases match TRBD1. CDR3 length: 16 amino acids. The J segment lost 4 bases and the V segment lost 6 bases, leaving 10 bases of the junction unmatched. Looked up from germline, CDR1 is SQVTM and CDR2 is ANQGSEA. The CDR3 loop reads CSVYHTGTGGTGELFF. CDR3 in DNA: TGCAGCGTGTACCATACCGGGACAGGGGGCACCGGGGAGCTGTTTTTT.

The chain couples TRBV9 to TRBJ2-3, with D perhaps TRBD2 (6 bases). The CDR3 contains 18 residues. The V and J ends lost 0 bases and 3 bases respectively, with 20 bases between them. CDR1 is SGDLS and CDR2 is YYNGEE in the germline V gene. CDR3 residues: CASSVAGGEGGKTDTQYF. The CDR3 DNA is TGTGCCAGCAGCGTAGCCGGGGGTGAGGGCGGGAAAACAGATACGCAGTATTTT.

CDR3 residues: CASSLDFSGGADTQYF. The CDR3 DNA reads as TGTGCCAGCAGCTTAGATTTTAGCGGGGGAGCAGATACGCAGTATTTT. The chain has TRBV7-2 and TRBJ2-3, with 9 bases identical to TRBD2. Germline CDR1 SGHTA, CDR2 FQGNSA. This CDR3 is built from 16 residues. The junction had 6 bases not matched to a gene; V was cut back by 1 base and J by 4 bases.

The chain couples TRBV3-1 (or the pseudogene TRBV3-2) to TRBJ1-6, with a possible D match to TRBD1 (6 bases). The CDR3 runs to 13 residues. V was trimmed by 3 bases and J by 12 bases, leaving 12 bases between them. Germline values: CDR1 LGHDT, CDR2 YNNKEL (reference sequence). The CDR3 loop reads CASSQALTGPLHF. The CDR3 DNA reads TGTGCCAGCAGCCAGGCTCTGACAGGACCCCTCCACTTT.

This clone was seen just once. The gene calls are TRBV19 and TRBJ2-5, with 11 bases matching TRBD2. This CDR3 spans 17 amino acids. Germline assignment: CDR1 LNHDA and CDR2 SQIVND (reference sequence). Trimming at V came to 4 bases and at J to 5 bases, leaving 12 bases not matched to a gene. The CDR3 region is CASSNPLGLAGGETQYF. The CDR3 coding sequence is TGTGCCAGTAGTAACCCCCTCGGACTAGCGGGCGGGGAGACCCAGTACTTC.

The V call is TRBV11-2, the J call TRBJ1-1; D may be TRBD1 (6 bases). The CDR3 sequence is 14 residues long. The germline V gene has CDR1 SGHAT and CDR2 FQNNGV. With 5 bases removed from V and 10 bases from J, the gap between germline ends came to 20 bases. The CDR3 nucleotides read TGTGCCAGCAGCGTCCACGGGACAAGCGCTGGAGCTTTCTTT. The encoded protein is CASSVHGTSAGAFF.

Concerning this clone: A read error may produce the germline difference seen at one junction end. The V call is TRBV7-2, the J call TRBJ2-7, with 9 bases fitting TRBD1. This CDR3 has 12 residues. Germline-derived CDR1 and CDR2 are SGHTA and FQGNSA. The CDR3 bases are TGTGCCAGCAGCACCACCGGGACAGGGCCCTTTTTC. It yields the protein CASSTTGTGPFF.

V is TRBV12-3 or TRBV12-4 and J is TRBJ2-1, with 8 positions matching TRBD2. The CDR3 sequence is 12 residues long. V trimming: 3 bases; J trimming: 10 bases; junction bases outside the gene matches: 2. As DNA, the CDR3 is TGTGCCAGCAGTTTCATAGCGGGAGAGCAGTTCTTC. Amino acids: CASSFIAGEQFF.

The chain couples TRBV4-2 to TRBJ2-7, with 9 bases that match TRBD2. The length of the CDR3 is 17 residues. The germline V gene has CDR1 LGHNA and CDR2 YNFKEQ. V was pared by 3 bases and J by 0 bases, with 9 bases of the junction left unmatched. CDR3 coding DNA: TGTGCCAGCAGCCACCCTCCTAGCGGGGTAATCTCCTACGAGCAGTACTTC. Translation: CASSHPPSGVISYEQYF.

The chain joins TRBV15 to TRBJ1-3, with TRBD1 identical over 9 bases. CDR1 and CDR2 (germline): LNHNV, YYDKDF (reference sequence). V lost 0 bases to trimming and J lost 1 base; unmatched junction nucleotides: 10. CDR3 length equals 19 residues. The CDR3 DNA reads TGTGCCACCAGCAGAGAGTTAACTTGGGGACAGGGTTCTGGAAACACCATATATTTT. Translated: CATSRELTWGQGSGNTIYF.

CDR3 residues: CASSPGTGKGSGANVLTF. The CDR3 nucleotides are TGTGCCAGTAGTCCCGGGACAGGGAAAGGGTCCGGGGCCAACGTCCTGACTTTC. This rearrangement joins TRBV19 to TRBJ2-6; 9 bases are shared with TRBD1. This CDR3 has 18 residues. Per the germline V gene, CDR1 is LNHDA and CDR2 is SQIVND (reference sequence). The trim removed 5 bases at V and 4 bases at J, leaving 12 bases unmatched.

The chain carries TRBV10-2 and TRBJ2-7; 7 bases are a match to TRBD1. The CDR3 runs to 12 residues. V dropped 3 bases and J dropped 12; count of bases not matched to a gene: 8. The germline V gene has CDR1 WSHSY and CDR2 SAAADI. Written as DNA, the CDR3 is TGCGCCAGCAGTGAACGACAGGGAGTACTGTACTTC. Its protein is CASSERQGVLYF.

This rearrangement joins TRBV12-3 or TRBV12-4 to TRBJ1-1; the D gene is possibly TRBD1 (6 bases). Trimming removed 7 bases from V and 4 bases from J, with 10 bases in between. The CDR3 consists of 12 residues. CDR3 region: CASIRGATEAFF. The CDR3 DNA sequence: TGTGCCAGCATACGGGGGGCCACTGAAGCTTTCTTT.

The CDR3 sequence: CASSPERLSYEQYF. The CDR3, as DNA: TGTGCCAGCAGCCCTGAGCGCCTGTCCTACGAGCAGTACTTC. J is TRBJ2-7 and V is TRBV2, with unresolved D. The V gene lost 6 bases and the J gene lost 1 base, with 13 bases spanning the gap. This CDR3 has 14 residues. CDR1 is SNHLY and CDR2 is FYNNEI in the germline V gene.

V gene TRBV5-1 combines with J gene TRBJ2-3; 11 bases are a match to TRBD2. The CDR3 loop spans 15 amino acids. Trimming cost V 7 bases and J 5 bases; bases outside gene matches: 9. Germline V gene lookup returns CDR1 SGHRS and CDR2 YFSETQ. The CDR3 sequence: CASQTSGERGDTQYF. CDR3 bases: TGCGCCAGCCAGACTAGCGGGGAGCGTGGAGATACGCAGTATTTT. Filled out from reference TRBV5-1 and TRBJ2-3, the complete variable domain reads KAGVTQTPRYLIKTRGQQVTLSCSPISGHRSVSWYQQTPGQGLQFLFEYFSETQRNKGNFPGRFSGRQFSNSRSEMNVSTLELGDSALYLCASQTSGERGDTQYFGPGTRLTVL.

The chain has TRBV5-1 and TRBJ2-3; 11 bases agree with TRBD1. The CDR3 is 16 amino acids. Germline loops: CDR1 SGHRS, CDR2 YFSETQ. The junction had 8 bases not matched to a gene; V was cut back by 4 bases and J by 4 bases. The CDR3 DNA is TGCGCCAGCAGCCCGTGGACAGGGGGCGTTTCAGATACGCAGTATTTT. It specifies CASSPWTGGVSDTQYF.

V and J are TRBV28 and TRBJ1-1; no firm D call. V lost 2 bases to trimming and J lost 1 base, with 17 bases between them. This CDR3 has 17 residues. Germline V lookup: CDR1 MDHEN, CDR2 SYDVKM. The CDR3 protein is CASSLSSIEVGNTEAFF. The CDR3 nucleotides are TGTGCCAGCAGTTTAAGCAGCATAGAGGTCGGGAACACTGAAGCTTTCTTT.

The chain employs TRBV7-2 and TRBJ2-5, with 7 bases aligning to TRBD1. The CDR3 runs to 13 residues. V dropped 3 bases and J dropped 3; count of bases not matched to a gene: 1. Germline CDR1 and CDR2: SGHTA and FQGNSA. CDR3 nucleotides: TGTGCCAGCAGCTTTGGGACAGAAGAGACCCAGTACTTC. Its protein product is CASSFGTEETQYF.

V and J are TRBV28 and TRBJ1-3; D is perhaps TRBD1 (6 bases). The CDR3 runs 14 residues. Germline V CDR1 and CDR2: MDHEN, SYDVKM. Trimming pared 5 bases from V and 2 bases from J, leaving 10 bases between. The CDR3 region is CASSNRDTGNTIYF. For the CDR3, the DNA is TGTGCCAGCAGTAACCGGGACACTGGAAACACCATATATTTT. Full variable domain (outside the CDR3, taken from reference TRBV28 and TRBJ1-3): DVKVTQSSRYLVKRTGEKVFLECVQDMDHENMFWYRQDPGLGLRLIYFSYDVKMKEKGDIPEGYSVSREKKERFSLILESASTNQTSMYLCASSNRDTGNTIYFGEGSWLTVV.

This chain connects TRBV30 to TRBJ1-5; D might be TRBD1 (6 bases). Germline CDR1 is GTSNPN and CDR2 is SVGIG (reference sequence). CDR3 length: 15 amino acids. V was cut by 2 bases and J by 3 bases, with 14 bases left in between. The CDR3, as DNA: TGTGCCTGGAGTAGCTTCACAGGGTACAATCAGCCCCAGCATTTT. This sequence encodes CAWSSFTGYNQPQHF.

V usage is TRBV7-8 and J usage is TRBJ1-2; D may be TRBD1 (6 bases). The germline gives CDR1 SGHVS, CDR2 FQNEAQ. The CDR3 sequence is 15 residues long. V was shortened by 5 bases and J by 4 bases, with 17 bases between the two germline ends. This CDR3 reads CASSIARQALYGYTF. CDR3 DNA sequence: TGTGCCAGCAGCATCGCCCGACAGGCCCTCTATGGCTACACCTTC.

The V call is TRBV27, the J call TRBJ1-5, with 7 bases that match TRBD1. V lost 5 bases, J lost 2 bases, and 15 bases stayed unmatched. Per the germline V gene, CDR1 is MNHEY and CDR2 is SMNVEV (reference sequence). The CDR3 is made up of 18 amino acids. The CDR3 loop is CASSLKGTDLIGNQPQHF. CDR3 sequence (DNA): TGTGCCAGCAGTCTAAAAGGGACAGACCTGATTGGCAATCAGCCCCAGCATTTT.

Only a few counts were recorded for this clone. This chain connects TRBV4-1 to TRBJ1-1; 7 nucleotides agree with TRBD1. CDR3 length: 13 amino acids. Germline V gene sequence: CDR1 MGHRA, CDR2 YSYEKL. V dropped 6 bases and J dropped 7; count of bases not matched to a gene: 8. CDR3 amino acids: CASSWKQGNEAFF. CDR3 in DNA: TGCGCCAGCAGTTGGAAACAGGGGAATGAAGCTTTCTTT.